This T cell receptor beta chain comes out of a study of vaccination and CD4 T cells after COVID-19. From germline, CDR1 is MNHNS and CDR2 SASEGT. V was clipped by 5 bases and J by 0 bases; unmatched bases: 6. The CDR3 loop spans 15 amino acids. Researchers used the Oncomine TCR Beta short-read assay to sequence DNA from cultured CD4+ T cells. MiXCR, run by TCRdb on the PCR reads, gives a single entry per CDR3 protein. The data contain around 18,000 distinct CDR3 sequences, 51% of them singletons. As to time point: late sampling 161 to 241 days after vaccination in a few convalescent patients. Noted treatment: approximately nine-day PBMC culture with coronavirus spike peptide pools or control peptides (ViraFEST assay). This clonotype was seen more than once but under ten times. Its antigen is currently unknown.

V gene TRBV6-1 combines with J gene TRBJ1-2, with TRBD1 matching over 7 bases. The clonotype comes from a human donor who had recovered from COVID-19. Here the sequenced sample was CD4+ T cells from blood, cultured in vitro, taken about 7 months after SARS-CoV-2 vaccination. The DNA of the CDR3 is TGTGCCAGCAGTCGGAACAGGGGCTCTAACTATGGCTACACCTTC. Its translation is CASSRNRGSNYGYTF.